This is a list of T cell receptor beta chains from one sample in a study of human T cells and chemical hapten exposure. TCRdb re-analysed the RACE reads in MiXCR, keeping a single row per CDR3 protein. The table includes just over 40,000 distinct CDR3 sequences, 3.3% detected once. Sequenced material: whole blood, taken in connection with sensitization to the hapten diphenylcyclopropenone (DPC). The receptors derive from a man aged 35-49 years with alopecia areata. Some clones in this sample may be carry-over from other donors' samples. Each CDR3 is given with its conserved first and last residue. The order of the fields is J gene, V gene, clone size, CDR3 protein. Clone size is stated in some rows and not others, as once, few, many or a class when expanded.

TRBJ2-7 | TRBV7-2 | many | CASSPLPLARAHEQYF
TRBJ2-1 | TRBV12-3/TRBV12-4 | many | CASSRPGGVYNEQFF
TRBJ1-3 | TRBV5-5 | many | CASSFSGSSGNTIYF
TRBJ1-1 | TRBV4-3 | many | CASSHLNTEAFF
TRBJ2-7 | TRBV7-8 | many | CASSLAGGGAWEQYF
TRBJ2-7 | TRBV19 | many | CATSGRMTYEQYF
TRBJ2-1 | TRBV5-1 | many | CASQKGSSGRPLNEQFF
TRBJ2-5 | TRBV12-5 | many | CASGSTAGYQETQYF
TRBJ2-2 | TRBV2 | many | CASSEREAGELFF
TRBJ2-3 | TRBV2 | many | CASSEAGLDTQYF
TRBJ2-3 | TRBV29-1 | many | CSVIGTSRSDTQYF
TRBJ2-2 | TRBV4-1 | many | CASSRQAGEGAGELFF
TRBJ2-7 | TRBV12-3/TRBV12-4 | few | CASTLLTGPAPYEQYF
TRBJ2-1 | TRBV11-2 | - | CASSSTRGINEQFF
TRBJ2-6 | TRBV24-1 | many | CATSQRGLAVTGANVLTF
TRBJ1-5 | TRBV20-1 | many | CSATGVNQPQHF
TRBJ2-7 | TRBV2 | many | CASSEAGRGKNEQYF
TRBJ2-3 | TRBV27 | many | CASSPISLSAHMWADTQYF
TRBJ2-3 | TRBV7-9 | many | CASSLASPADTQYF
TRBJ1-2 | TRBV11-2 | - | CASSLGHLLNYGYTF
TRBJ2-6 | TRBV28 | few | CASSLLGTGANVLTF
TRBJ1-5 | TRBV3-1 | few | CASSQGGAGDQPQHF
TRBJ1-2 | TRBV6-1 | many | CASTPAGRDYGYTF
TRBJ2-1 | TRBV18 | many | CASSPGGGNEQFF
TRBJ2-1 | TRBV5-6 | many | CASSLEDSSNNEQFF
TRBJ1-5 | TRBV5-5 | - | CASSSQGDQPQHF
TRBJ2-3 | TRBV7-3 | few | CASSRTAGSTDTQYF
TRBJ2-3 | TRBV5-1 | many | CASSSSTSITDTQYF
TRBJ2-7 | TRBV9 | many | CASSVGTSGGYEQYF
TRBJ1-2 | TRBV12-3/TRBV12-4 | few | CASSFQGRYGYTF
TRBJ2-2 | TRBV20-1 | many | CSASTSGSRTGELFF
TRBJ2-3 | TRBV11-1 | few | CASSRRTSGTTTDTQYF
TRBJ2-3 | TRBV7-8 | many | CASSLATSTDTQYF
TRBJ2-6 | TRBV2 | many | CASSPSGSGANVLTF
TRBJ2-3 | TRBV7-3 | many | CASSPYGFFADTQYF
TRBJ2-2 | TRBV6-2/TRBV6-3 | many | CASSYPPGTVHTGELFF
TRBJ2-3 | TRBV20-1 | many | CSAAPLLALPDTQYF
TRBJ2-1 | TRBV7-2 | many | CASSSPGLAGTNEQFF
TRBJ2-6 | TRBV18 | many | CASSPQKSGANVLTF
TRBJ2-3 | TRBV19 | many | CASSKQTGLAASTDTQYF
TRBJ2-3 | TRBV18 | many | CASSSEGRHTQYF
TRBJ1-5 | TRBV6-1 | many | CASSDPGGQPQHF
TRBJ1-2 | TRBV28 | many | CASRGDRSNGYTF
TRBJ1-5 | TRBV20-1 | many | CSANLYTDSGRDQPQHF
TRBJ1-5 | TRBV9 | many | CASSGSPDQPQHF
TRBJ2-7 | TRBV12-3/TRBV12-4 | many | CASSLFTGVIDEQYF
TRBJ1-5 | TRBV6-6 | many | CASSPSTGTGGNQPQHF
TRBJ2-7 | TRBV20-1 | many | CSARAGSPISYEQYF
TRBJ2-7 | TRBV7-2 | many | CASSSAGLAGGDEQYF
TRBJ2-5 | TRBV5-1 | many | CASSAGRQETQYF
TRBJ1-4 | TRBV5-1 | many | CASSLGWAFGTDLGKLFF
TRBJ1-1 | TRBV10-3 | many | CAISELQGNTEAFF
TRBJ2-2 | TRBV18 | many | CASSPSGLAGVTGELFF